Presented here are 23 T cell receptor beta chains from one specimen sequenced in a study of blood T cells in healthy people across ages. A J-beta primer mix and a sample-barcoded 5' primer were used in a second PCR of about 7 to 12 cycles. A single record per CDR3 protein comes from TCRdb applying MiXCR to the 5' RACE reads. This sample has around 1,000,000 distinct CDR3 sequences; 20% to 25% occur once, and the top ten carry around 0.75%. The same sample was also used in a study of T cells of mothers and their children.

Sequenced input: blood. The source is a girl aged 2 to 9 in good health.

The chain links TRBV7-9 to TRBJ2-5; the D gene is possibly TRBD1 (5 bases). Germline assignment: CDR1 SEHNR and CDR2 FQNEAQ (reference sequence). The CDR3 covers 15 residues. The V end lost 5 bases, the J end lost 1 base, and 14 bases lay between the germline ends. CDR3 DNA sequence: TGTGCCAGCAGCACCTTACAGGATCTCCAAGAGACCCAGTACTTC. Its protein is CASSTLQDLQETQYF.

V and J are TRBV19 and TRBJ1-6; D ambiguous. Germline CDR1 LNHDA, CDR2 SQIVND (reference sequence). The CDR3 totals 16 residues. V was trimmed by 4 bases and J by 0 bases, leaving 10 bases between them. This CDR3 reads CASSTTDYSYNSPLHF. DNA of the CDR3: TGTGCCAGTAGTACTACCGATTACTCCTATAATTCACCCCTCCACTTT.

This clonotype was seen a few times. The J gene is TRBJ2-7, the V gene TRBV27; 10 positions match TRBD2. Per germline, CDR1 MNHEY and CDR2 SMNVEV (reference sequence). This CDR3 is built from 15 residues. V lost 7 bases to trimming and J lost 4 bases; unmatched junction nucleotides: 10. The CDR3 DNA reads TGTGCCAGCACCTCCTCTAGCGGGAGTGTGTACGAGCAGTACTTC. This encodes CASTSSSGSVYEQYF.

The CDR3 loop reads CASNSWGTNKETQYF. The DNA for the CDR3 is TGTGCCAGCAACTCGTGGGGGACTAACAAAGAGACCCAGTACTTC. V usage is TRBV2 and J usage is TRBJ2-5; 7 bases are shared with TRBD2. The CDR3 runs to 15 residues. CDR1 and CDR2 (germline): SNHLY, FYNNEI. The V gene end was trimmed by 7 bases and the J gene end by 3 bases; junction bases not matched to a gene: 11. Full variable domain (outside the CDR3, taken from reference TRBV2 and TRBJ2-5): EPEVTQTPSHQVTQMGQEVILRCVPISNHLYFYWYRQILGQKVEFLVSFYNNEISEKSEIFDDQFSVERPDGSNFTLKIRSTKLEDSAMYFCASNSWGTNKETQYFGPGTRLLVL.

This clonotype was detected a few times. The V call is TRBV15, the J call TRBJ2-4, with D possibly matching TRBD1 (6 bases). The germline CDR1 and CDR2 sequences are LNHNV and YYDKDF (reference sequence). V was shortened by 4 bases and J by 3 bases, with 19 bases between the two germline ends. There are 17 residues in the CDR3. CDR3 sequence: CATSNRVLGAVKNIQYF. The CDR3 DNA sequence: TGTGCCACCAGCAACAGGGTTCTGGGGGCGGTCAAAAACATTCAGTACTTC.

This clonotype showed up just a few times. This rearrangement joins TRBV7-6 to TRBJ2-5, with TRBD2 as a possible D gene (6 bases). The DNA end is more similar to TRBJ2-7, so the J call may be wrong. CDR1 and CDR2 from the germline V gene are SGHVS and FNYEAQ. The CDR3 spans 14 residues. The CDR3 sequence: CASSWRDGPYEQYF. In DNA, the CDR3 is TGTGCCAGCAGCTGGAGGGACGGACCCTACGAGCAGTACTTC.

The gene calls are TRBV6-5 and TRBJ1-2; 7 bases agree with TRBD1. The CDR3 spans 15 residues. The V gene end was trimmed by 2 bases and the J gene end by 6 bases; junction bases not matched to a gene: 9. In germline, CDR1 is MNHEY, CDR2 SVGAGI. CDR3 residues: CASSYISTGPHGYTF. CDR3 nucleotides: TGTGCCAGCAGTTACATATCGACAGGGCCCCATGGCTACACCTTC.

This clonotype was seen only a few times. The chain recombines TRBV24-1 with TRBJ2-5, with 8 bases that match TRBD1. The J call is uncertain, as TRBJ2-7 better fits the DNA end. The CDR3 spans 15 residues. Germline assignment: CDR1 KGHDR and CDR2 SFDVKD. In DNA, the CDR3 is TGTGCCACCAGTGACACCGGGACAGGTAGTCTCGAGCAGTACTTC. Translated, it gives CATSDTGTGSLEQYF.

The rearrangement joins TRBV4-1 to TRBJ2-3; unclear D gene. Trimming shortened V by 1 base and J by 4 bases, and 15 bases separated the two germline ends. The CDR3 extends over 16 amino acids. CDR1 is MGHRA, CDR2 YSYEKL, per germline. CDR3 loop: CASSQVGYSLADTQYF. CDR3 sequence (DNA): TGCGCCAGCAGCCAAGTAGGCTACTCCCTGGCAGATACGCAGTATTTT.

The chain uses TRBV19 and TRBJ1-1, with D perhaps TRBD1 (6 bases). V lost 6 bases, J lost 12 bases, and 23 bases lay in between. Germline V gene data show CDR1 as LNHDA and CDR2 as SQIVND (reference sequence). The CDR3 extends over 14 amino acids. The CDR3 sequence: CASSVGSPGASPFF. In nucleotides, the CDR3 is TGTGCCAGTAGCGTCGGGTCGCCAGGGGCGAGTCCTTTCTTT.

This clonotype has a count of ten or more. CDR3: CSVEAGGYNEQFF. The CDR3 DNA reads TGCAGCGTTGAAGCAGGGGGTTACAATGAGCAGTTCTTC. This rearrangement joins TRBV29-1 to TRBJ2-1; 7 nucleotides align to TRBD1. Germline V gene data show CDR1 as SQVTM and CDR2 as ANQGSEA. J lost 4 bases, V lost 1 base, and 1 base had no gene match. The CDR3 is 13 residues long.

In nucleotides, the CDR3 is TGTGCCAGCAGCCCGTGGGGGGCCAAAAACATTCAGTACTTC. Translated: CASSPWGAKNIQYF. This chain joins TRBV5-6 and TRBJ2-4; possibly TRBD1 or TRBD2 for D (5 bases each). V gave up 4 bases and J gave up 1 base, with 9 bases separating them. This CDR3 region has 14 residues. Germline V gives CDR1 SGHDT, CDR2 YYEEEE.

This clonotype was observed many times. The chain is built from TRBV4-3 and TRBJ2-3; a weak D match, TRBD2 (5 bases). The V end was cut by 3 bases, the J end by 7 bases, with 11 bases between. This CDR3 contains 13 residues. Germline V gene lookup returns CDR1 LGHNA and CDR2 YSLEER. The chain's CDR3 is CASSQETRHTQYF. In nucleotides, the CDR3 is TGCGCCAGCAGCCAGGAAACTAGGCATACGCAGTATTTT.

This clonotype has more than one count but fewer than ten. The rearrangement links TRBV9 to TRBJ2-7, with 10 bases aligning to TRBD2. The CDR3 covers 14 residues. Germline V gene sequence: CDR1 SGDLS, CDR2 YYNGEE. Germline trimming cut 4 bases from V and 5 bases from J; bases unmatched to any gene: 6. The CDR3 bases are TGTGCCAGCAGCCCTAGCGGGGGTCACGACGAGCAGTACTTC. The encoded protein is CASSPSGGHDEQYF.

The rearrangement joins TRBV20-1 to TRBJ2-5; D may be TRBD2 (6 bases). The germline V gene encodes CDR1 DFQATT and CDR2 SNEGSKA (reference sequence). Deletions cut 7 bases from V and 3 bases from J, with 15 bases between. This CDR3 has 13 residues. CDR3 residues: CSVGGIIEETQYF. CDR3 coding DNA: TGCAGTGTTGGGGGGATCATAGAAGAGACCCAGTACTTC.

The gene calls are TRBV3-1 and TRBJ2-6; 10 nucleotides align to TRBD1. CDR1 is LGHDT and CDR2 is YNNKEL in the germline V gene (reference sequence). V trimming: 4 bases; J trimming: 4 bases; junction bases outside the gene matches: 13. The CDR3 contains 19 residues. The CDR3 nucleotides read TGTGCCAGCAGCCCTCCCGGGACAGGGGTACCTCTAGGGGCCAACGTCCTGACTTTC. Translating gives CASSPPGTGVPLGANVLTF.

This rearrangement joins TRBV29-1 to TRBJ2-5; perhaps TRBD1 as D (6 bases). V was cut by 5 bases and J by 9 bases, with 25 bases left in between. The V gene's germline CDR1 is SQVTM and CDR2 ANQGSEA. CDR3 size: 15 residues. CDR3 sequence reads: CSVLIRGTPQEAQYF. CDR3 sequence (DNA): TGCAGCGTTTTAATAAGGGGGACCCCCCAAGAAGCCCAGTACTTC.

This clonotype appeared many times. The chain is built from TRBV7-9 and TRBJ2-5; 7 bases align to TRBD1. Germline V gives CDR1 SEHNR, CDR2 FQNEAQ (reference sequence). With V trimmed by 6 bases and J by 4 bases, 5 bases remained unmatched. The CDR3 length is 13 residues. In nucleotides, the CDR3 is TGTGCCAGCAGTTCAACAGGGGCAGAGACCCAGTACTTC. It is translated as CASSSTGAETQYF.

CDR3 protein: CASSPTGVSEQYF. The CDR3 coding sequence is TGTGCCAGCTCCCCGACAGGGGTGAGCGAGCAGTACTTC. The rearrangement joins TRBV6-1 to TRBJ2-1; 8 bases align to TRBD1. The DNA matches TRBJ2-7 better at its end, which makes the J call doubtful. The CDR3 has 13 residues. CDR1 is MNHNS and CDR2 is SASEGT in the germline V gene.

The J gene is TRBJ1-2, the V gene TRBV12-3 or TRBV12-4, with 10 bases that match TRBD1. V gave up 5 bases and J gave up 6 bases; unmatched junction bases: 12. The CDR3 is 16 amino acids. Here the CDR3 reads CASSPVSGQGINGYTF. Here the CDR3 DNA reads TGTGCCAGCAGTCCCGTGTCGGGACAGGGGATTAATGGCTACACCTTC.

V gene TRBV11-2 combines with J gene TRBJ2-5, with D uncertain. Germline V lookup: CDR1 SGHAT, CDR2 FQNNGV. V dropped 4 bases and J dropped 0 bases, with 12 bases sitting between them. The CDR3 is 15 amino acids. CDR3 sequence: CASSSTVNDQETQYF. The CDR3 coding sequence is TGTGCCAGCAGCTCAACGGTGAACGACCAAGAGACCCAGTACTTC.

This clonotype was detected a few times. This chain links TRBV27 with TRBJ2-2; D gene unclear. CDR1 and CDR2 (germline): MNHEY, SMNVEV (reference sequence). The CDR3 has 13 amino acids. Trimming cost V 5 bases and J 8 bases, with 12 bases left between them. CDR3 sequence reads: CASSGIEEGELFF. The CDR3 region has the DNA TGTGCCAGCAGTGGGATTGAAGAGGGGGAGCTGTTTTTT.

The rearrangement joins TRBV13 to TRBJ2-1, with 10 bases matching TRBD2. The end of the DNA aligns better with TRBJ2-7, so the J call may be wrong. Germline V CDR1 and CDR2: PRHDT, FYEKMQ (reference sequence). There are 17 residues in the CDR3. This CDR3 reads CASSLGGSSGSLYEQYF. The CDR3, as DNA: TGTGCCAGCAGCTTAGGCGGTTCTAGCGGGAGTCTATACGAGCAGTACTTC.